This T cell receptor beta chain is drawn from a study of blood T cell repertoires in COVID-19. For the study at large: Sites in the United States, Italy and Spain provided acute and convalescent COVID-19 samples. T cells, B-cell-depleted T cells, or PBMCs supplied cDNA or gDNA.

The germline V gene encodes CDR1 SGHRS and CDR2 YFSETQ. Trimming left V 2 bases short and J 1 base short, with 9 bases between. The CDR3 runs 14 residues. Original processing notes: Researchers report that nucleated cell counts were estimated from reference gene primer amplification. Repertoires were generated with immunoSEQ multiplex PCR, while TCRdb's copy carries only in-frame clones and drops some. Clone size and V and J calls were adopted from that table, with D and trimming inferred from the DNA. Found here are roughly 70,000 clones, 80% of them singletons; the top ten hold about 20%. This clone was picked up one time.

The material sequenced was peripheral blood. The sequence derives from a man between 65 and 85 years old who had recovered from COVID-19. The chain recombines TRBV5-1 with TRBJ1-1; the D gene is possibly TRBD1 (5 bases). CDR3 in DNA: TGCGCCAGCAGCTTCGGACAAGAGAACACTGAAGCTTTCTTT. It encodes CASSFGQENTEAFF.